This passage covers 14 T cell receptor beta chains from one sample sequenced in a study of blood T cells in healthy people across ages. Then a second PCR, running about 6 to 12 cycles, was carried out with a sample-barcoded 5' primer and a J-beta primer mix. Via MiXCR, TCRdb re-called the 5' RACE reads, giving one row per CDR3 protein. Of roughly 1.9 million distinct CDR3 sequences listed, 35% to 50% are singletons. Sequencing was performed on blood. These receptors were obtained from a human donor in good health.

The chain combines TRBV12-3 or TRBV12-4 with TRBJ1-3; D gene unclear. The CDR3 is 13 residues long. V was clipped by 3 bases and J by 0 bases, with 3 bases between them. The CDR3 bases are TGTGCCAGCAGTTTTGACTCTGGAAACACCATATATTTT. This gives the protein CASSFDSGNTIYF.

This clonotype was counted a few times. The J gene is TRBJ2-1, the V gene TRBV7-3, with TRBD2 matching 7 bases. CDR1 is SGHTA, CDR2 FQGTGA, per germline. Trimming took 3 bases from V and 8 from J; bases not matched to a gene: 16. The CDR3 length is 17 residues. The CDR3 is CASSLGKRGGPRDEQFF. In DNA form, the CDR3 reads TGTGCCAGCAGCTTGGGAAAGCGGGGCGGCCCCAGGGATGAGCAGTTCTTC.

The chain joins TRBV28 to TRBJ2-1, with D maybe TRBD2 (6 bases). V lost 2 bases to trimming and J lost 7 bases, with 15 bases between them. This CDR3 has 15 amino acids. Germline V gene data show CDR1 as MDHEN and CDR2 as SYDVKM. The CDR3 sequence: CASSLMEDGGNEQFF. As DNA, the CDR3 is TGTGCCAGCAGTTTAATGGAGGATGGAGGGAATGAGCAGTTCTTC. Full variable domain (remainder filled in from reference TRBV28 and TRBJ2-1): DVKVTQSSRYLVKRTGEKVFLECVQDMDHENMFWYRQDPGLGLRLIYFSYDVKMKEKGDIPEGYSVSREKKERFSLILESASTNQTSMYLCASSLMEDGGNEQFFGPGTRLTVL.

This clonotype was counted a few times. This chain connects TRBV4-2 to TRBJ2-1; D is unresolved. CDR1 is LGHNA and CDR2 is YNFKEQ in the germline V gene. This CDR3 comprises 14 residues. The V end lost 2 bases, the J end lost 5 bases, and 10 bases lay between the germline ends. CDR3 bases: TGTGCCAGCAGCCAATGGAGATCAAACAATGAGCAGTTCTTC. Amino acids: CASSQWRSNNEQFF.

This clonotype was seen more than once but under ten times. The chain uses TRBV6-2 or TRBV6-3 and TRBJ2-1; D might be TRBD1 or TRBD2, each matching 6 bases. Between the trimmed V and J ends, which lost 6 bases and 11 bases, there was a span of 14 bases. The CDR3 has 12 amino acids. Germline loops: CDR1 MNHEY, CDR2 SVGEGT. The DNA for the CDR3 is TGTGCCAGCAGCCCGCGGGACACCCAGCAGTTCTTC. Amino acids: CASSPRDTQQFF.

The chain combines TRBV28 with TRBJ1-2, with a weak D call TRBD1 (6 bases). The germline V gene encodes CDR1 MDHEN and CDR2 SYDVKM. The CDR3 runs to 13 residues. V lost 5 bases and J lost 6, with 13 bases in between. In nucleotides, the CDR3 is TGTGCCAGCAGTCTCGGACAGATCAATGGCTACACCTTC. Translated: CASSLGQINGYTF.

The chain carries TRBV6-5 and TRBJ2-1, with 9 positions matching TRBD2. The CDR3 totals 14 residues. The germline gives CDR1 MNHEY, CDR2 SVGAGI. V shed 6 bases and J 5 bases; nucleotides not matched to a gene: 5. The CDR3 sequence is CASRRTSVHNEQFF. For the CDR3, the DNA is TGTGCCAGCAGACGGACTAGCGTGCACAATGAGCAGTTCTTC.

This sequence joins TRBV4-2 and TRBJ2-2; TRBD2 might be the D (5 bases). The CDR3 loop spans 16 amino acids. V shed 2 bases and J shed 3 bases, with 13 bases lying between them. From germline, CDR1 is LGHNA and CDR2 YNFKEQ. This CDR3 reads CASSQPGLAYTGELFF. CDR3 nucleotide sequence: TGTGCCAGCAGCCAACCTGGATTAGCGTACACCGGGGAGCTGTTTTTT.

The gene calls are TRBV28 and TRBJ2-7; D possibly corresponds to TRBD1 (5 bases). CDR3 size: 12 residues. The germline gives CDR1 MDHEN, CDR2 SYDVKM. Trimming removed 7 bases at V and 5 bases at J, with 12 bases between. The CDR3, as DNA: TGTGCCAGCAAAGCCAGGGTCCACGAGCAGTACTTC. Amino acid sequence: CASKARVHEQYF.

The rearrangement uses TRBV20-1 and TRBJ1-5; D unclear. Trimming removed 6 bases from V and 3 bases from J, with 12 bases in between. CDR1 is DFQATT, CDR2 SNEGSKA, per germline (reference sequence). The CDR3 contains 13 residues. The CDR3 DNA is TGCAGTGCGCGGCAGCACTCCAATCAGCCCCAGCATTTT. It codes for CSARQHSNQPQHF.

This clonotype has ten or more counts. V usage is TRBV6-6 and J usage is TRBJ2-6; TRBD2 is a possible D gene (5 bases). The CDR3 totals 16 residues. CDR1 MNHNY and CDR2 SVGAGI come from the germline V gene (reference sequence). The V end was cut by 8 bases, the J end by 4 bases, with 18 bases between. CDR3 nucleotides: TGTGCCAGCCTCCTCCGAGTGGGAGACGGGGCCAACGTCCTGACTTTC. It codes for CASLLRVGDGANVLTF.

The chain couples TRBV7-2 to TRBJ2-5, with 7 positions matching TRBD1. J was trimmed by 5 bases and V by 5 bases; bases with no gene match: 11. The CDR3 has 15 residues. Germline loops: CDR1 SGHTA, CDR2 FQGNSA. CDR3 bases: TGTGCCAGCAGCCTCTACCGACTGACAGGGGAGACCCAGTACTTC. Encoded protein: CASSLYRLTGETQYF.

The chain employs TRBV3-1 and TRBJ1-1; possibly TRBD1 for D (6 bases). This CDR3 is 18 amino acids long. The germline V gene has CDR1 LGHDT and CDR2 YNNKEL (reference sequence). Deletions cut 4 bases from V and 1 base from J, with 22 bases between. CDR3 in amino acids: CASSRAPGHRVKNTEAFF. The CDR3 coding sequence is TGTGCCAGCAGCCGTGCACCGGGACACCGGGTGAAGAACACTGAAGCTTTCTTT.

CDR3 DNA sequence: TGCAGTGCTATCGACCATGGCTACACCTTC. Amino acid sequence: CSAIDHGYTF. This chain joins TRBV20-1 and TRBJ1-2; D is unresolved. Per germline, CDR1 DFQATT and CDR2 SNEGSKA (reference sequence). V was clipped by 4 bases and J by 6 bases, with 6 bases between them. CDR3 length: 10 residues.